This record covers a single T cell receptor beta chain. This entry is derived from a study of blood T cell repertoires in COVID-19. Study overall: The United States, Italy and Spain provided the acute and convalescent COVID-19 samples. PBMCs, B-cell-depleted T cells, or T cells were the source of the cDNA or gDNA that made up the material.

Per germline, CDR1 SGHDT and CDR2 YYEEEE. The V and J ends lost 4 bases and 4 bases, in that order; junction bases with no gene match: 8. The length of the CDR3 is 16 residues. Profiled with immunoSEQ multiplex PCR; TCRdb holds only in-frame clones, not every one. The sample lists fewer than 350,000 clones; approximately 89% were seen once. V usage is TRBV5-6 and J usage is TRBJ2-7; 13 bases are a match to TRBD2. The clonotype comes from a woman aged 45-60 years who had recovered from COVID-19. Material for sequencing was peripheral blood. In DNA, the CDR3 is TGTGCCAGCAGCCGAAAGGGACTAGCGGGAACGTACGAGCAGTACTTC. It translates to CASSRKGLAGTYEQYF.